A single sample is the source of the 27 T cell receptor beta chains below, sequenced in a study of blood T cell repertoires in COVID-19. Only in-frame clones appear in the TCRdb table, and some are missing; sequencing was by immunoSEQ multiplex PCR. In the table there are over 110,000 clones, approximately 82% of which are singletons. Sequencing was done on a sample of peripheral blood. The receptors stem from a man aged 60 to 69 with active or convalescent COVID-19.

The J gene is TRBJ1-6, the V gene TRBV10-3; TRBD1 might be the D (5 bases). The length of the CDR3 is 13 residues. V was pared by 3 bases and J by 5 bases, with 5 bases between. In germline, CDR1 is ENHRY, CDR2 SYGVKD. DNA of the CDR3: TGTGCCATCAGTGAAGGGGATAATTCACCCCTCCACTTT. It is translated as CAISEGDNSPLHF.

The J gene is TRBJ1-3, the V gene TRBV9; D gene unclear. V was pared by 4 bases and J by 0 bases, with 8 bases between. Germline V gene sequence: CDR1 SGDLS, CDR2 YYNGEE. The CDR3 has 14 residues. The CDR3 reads CASSPIPSGNTIYF. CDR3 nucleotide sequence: TGTGCCAGCAGCCCCATTCCCTCTGGAAACACCATATATTTT.

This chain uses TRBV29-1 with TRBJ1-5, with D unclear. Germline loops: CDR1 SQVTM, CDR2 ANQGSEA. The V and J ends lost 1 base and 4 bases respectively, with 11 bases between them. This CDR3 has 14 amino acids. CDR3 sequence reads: CSVEVPGGNQPQHF. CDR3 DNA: TGCAGCGTTGAAGTTCCTGGAGGTAATCAGCCCCAGCATTTT.

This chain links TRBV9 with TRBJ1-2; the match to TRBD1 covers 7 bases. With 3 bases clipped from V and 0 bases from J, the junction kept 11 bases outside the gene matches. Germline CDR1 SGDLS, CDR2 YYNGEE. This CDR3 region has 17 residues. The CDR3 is CASSAHTGTAANYGYTF. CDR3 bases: TGTGCCAGCAGCGCCCACACCGGGACAGCAGCTAACTATGGCTACACCTTC.

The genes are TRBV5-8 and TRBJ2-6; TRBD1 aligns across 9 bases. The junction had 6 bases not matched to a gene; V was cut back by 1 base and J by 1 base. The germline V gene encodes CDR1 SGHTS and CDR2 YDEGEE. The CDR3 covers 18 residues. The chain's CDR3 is CASSLTGGALSGANVLTF. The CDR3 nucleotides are TGTGCCAGCAGCTTGACAGGGGGCGCTTTATCTGGGGCCAACGTCCTGACTTTC.

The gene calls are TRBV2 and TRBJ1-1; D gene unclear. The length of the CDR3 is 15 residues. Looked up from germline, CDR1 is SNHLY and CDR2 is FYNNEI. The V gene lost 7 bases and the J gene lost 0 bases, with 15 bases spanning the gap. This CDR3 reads CASIEGRALNTEAFF. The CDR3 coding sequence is TGTGCCAGCATCGAGGGAAGGGCACTGAACACTGAAGCTTTCTTT.

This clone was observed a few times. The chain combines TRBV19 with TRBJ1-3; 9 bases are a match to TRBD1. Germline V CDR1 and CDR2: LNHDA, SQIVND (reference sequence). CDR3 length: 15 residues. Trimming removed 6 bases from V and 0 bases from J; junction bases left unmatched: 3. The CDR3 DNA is TGTGCCAGTAGGGACAGGGGTCACTCTGGAAACACCATATATTTT. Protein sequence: CASRDRGHSGNTIYF.

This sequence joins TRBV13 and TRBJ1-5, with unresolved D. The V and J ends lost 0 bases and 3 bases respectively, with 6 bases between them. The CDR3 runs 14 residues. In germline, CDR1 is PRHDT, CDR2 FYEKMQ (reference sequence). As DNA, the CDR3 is TGTGCCAGCAGCTTAGGTCAGTCCAATCAGCCCCAGCATTTT. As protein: CASSLGQSNQPQHF.

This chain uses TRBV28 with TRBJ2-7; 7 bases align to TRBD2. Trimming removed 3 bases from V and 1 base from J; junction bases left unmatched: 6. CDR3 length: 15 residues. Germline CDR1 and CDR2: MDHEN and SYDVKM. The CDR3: CASSFILAASYEQYF. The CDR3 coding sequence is TGTGCCAGCAGTTTTATCCTAGCGGCGTCCTACGAGCAGTACTTC. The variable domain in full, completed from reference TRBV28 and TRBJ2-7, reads DVKVTQSSRYLVKRTGEKVFLECVQDMDHENMFWYRQDPGLGLRLIYFSYDVKMKEKGDIPEGYSVSREKKERFSLILESASTNQTSMYLCASSFILAASYEQYFGPGTRLTVT.

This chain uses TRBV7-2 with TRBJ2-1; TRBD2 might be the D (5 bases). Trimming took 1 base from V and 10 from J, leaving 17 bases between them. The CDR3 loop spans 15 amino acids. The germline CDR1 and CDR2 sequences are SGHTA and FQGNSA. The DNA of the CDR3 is TGTGCCAGCAGCTTAGACCCGCCGGGGATGGGGGAGCAGTTCTTC. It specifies CASSLDPPGMGEQFF.

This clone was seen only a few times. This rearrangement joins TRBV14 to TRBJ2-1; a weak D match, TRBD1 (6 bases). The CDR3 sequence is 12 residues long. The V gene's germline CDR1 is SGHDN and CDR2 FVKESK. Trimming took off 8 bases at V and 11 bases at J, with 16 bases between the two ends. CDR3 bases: TGTGCCAGCGGGGACACCCTACTGAAGCAGTTCTTC. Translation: CASGDTLLKQFF.

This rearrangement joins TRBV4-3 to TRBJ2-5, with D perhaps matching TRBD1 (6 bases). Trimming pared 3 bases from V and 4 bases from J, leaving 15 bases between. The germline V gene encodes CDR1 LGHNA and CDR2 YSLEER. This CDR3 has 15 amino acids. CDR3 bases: TGCGCCAGCAGCCACGACTTCGACAGGCTAGAGACCCAGTACTTC. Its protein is CASSHDFDRLETQYF.

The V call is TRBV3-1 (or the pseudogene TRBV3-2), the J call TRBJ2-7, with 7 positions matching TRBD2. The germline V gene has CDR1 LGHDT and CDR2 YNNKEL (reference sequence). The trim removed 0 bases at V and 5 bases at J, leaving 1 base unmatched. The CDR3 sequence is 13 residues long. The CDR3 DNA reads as TGTGCCAGCAGCCAAGATGCGGGGGACGAGCAGTACGTC. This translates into CASSQDAGDEQYV.

The CDR3 DNA reads as TGCGCCAGCAGCCTGGACAGGGGGCCTTTTTTGTTCTTC. Its protein product is CASSLDRGPFLFF. V and J are TRBV5-1 and TRBJ2-1; 11 bases are a match to TRBD1. With V trimmed by 4 bases and J by 15 bases, 9 bases remained unmatched. CDR1 is SGHRS and CDR2 is YFSETQ in the germline V gene. There are 13 residues in the CDR3.

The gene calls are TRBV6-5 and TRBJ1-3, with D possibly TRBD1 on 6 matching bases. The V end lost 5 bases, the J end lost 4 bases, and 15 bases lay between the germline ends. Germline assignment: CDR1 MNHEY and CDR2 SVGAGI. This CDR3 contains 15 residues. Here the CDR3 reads CASSQHRAGGNTIYF. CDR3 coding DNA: TGTGCCAGCAGTCAACACAGGGCAGGGGGAAACACCATATATTTT.

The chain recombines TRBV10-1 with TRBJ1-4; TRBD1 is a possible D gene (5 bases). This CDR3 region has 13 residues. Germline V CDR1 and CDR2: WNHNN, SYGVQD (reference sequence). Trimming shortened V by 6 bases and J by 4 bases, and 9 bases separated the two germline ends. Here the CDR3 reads CASSGQVNEKLFF. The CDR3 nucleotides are TGCGCCAGCAGCGGACAAGTTAATGAAAAACTGTTTTTT.

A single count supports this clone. In nucleotides, the CDR3 is TGCAGTGCGGGCAGCCTTTACGAGCAGTACGTC. Translation: CSAGSLYEQYV. The rearrangement uses TRBV20-1 and TRBJ2-7; D is uncertain. This CDR3 is built from 11 residues. V lost 6 bases to trimming and J lost 4 bases, with 10 bases between them. Per the germline V gene, CDR1 is DFQATT and CDR2 is SNEGSKA (reference sequence).

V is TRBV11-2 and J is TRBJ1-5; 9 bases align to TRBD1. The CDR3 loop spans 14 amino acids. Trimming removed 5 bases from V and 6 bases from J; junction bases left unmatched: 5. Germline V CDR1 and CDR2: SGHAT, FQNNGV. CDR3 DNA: TGTGCCAGCAGCCAGGACAGGGGAGGTCAGCCCCAGCATTTT. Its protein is CASSQDRGGQPQHF.

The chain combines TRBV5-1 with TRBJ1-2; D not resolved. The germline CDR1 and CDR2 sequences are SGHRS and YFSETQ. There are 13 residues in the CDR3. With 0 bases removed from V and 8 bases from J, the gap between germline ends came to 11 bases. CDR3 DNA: TGCGCCAGCAGCTTGGGATCGGTTAAGGGCTACACCTTC. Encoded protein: CASSLGSVKGYTF.

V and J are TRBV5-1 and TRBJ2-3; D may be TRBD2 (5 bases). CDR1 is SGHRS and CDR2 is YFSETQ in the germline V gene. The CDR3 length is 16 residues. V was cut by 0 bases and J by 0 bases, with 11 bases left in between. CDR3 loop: CASSLGSGGSTDTQYF. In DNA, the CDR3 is TGCGCCAGCAGCTTGGGCTCGGGCGGGAGCACAGATACGCAGTATTTT.

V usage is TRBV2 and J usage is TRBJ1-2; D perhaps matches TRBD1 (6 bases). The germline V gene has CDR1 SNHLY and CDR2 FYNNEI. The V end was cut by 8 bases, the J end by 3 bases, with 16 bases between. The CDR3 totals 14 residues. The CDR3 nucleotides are TGTGCCAGCTCAGAAGGGACAACCTACTATGGCTACACCTTC. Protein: CASSEGTTYYGYTF.

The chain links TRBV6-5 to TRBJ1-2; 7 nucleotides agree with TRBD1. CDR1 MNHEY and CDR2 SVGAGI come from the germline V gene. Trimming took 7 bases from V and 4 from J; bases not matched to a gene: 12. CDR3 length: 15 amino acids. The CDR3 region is CASKTGTVYLYGYTF. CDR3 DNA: TGTGCCAGCAAAACCGGGACAGTGTATCTCTATGGCTACACCTTC.

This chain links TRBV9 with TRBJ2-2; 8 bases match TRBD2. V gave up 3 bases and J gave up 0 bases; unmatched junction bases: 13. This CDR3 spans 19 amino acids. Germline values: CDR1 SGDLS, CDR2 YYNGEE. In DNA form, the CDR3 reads TGTGCCAGCAGCGGAGAACTAGCGGAGAACGACGCGAACACCGGGGAGCTGTTTTTT. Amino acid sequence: CASSGELAENDANTGELFF.

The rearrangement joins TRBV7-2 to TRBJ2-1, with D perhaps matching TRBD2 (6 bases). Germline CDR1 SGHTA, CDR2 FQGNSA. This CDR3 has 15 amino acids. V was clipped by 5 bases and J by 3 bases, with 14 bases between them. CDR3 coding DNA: TGTGCCAGCAGCCCATTAGCGGAATACTACAATGAGCAGTTCTTC. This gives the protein CASSPLAEYYNEQFF.

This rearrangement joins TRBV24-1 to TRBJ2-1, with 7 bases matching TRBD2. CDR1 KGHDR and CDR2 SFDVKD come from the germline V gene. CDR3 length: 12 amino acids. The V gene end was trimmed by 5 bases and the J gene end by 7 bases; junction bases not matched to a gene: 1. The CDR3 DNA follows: TGTGCCACCAGTGGGGGAGGGAATGAGCAGTTCTTC. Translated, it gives CATSGGGNEQFF.

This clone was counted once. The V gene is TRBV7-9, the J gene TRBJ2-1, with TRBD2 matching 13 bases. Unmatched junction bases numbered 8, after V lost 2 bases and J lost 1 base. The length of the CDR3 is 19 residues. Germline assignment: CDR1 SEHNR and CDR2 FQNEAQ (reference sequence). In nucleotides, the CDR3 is TGTGCCAGCAGCTTAAATGGACTAGCGGGAGTCCTTTCCTACAATGAGCAGTTCTTC. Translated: CASSLNGLAGVLSYNEQFF.

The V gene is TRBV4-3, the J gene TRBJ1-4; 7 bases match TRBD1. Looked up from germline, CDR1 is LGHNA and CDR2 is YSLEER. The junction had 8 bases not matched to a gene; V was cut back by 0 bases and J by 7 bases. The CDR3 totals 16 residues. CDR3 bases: TGCGCCAGCAGCCAAGATCCGAGACAGGGACTTGAAAAACTGTTTTTT. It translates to CASSQDPRQGLEKLFF.